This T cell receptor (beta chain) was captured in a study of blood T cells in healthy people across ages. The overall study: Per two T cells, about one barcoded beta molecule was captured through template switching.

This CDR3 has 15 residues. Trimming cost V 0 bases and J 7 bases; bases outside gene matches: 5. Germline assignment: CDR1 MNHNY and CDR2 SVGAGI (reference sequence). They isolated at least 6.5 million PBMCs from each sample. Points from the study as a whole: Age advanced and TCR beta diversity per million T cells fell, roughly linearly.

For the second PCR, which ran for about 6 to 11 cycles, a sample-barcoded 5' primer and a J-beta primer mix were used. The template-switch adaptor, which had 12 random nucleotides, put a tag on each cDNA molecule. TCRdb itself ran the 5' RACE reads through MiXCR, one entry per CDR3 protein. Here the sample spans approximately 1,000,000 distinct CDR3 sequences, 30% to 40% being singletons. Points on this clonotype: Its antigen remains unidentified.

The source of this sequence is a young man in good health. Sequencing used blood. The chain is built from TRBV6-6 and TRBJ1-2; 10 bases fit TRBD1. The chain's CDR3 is CASSYSTGGAGGYTF. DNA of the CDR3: TGTGCCAGCAGTTACTCGACAGGGGGCGCAGGTGGCTACACCTTC.